A single sample is the source of the 17 T cell receptor beta chains below, sequenced in a study of blood T cell repertoires in COVID-19. Sequencing used immunoSEQ multiplex PCR; TCRdb keeps in-frame clones, though not all of them. The sample carries 380,000 or so clones, over 75% recorded once. Specimen: PBMCs or T cells enriched from blood (not recorded which). The receptors stem from a woman aged 25 to 39 with acute COVID-19.

The chain has TRBV19 and TRBJ1-1; 8 bases match TRBD1. Germline CDR1 reads LNHDA; CDR2 reads SQIVND (reference sequence). The CDR3 runs 17 residues. V lost 6 bases and J lost 3; bases outside the gene matches: 15. DNA for the CDR3: TGTGCCAGTAGGTGGACAGGGCGAAGCGTTACGGACACTGAAGCTTTCTTT. Its translation: CASRWTGRSVTDTEAFF.

This chain joins TRBV30 and TRBJ1-1; TRBD1 aligns across 7 bases. Germline V lookup: CDR1 GTSNPN, CDR2 SVGIG (reference sequence). There are 15 residues in the CDR3. The trim removed 4 bases at V and 8 bases at J, leaving 16 bases unmatched. This chain's CDR3 is CAWMGLGPGQEEAFF. DNA for the CDR3: TGTGCCTGGATGGGGTTGGGGCCCGGACAGGAGGAAGCTTTCTTT.

This rearrangement joins TRBV2 to TRBJ2-5, with 7 bases matching TRBD1. V gave up 8 bases and J gave up 5 bases; unmatched junction bases: 14. The germline CDR1 and CDR2 sequences are SNHLY and FYNNEI. CDR3 length: 15 amino acids. DNA of the CDR3: TGTGCCAGCTCGACTACGACAGGGAGAGAGGAGACCCAGTACTTC. Amino acid sequence: CASSTTTGREETQYF.

The V call is TRBV7-2, the J call TRBJ2-7; tentative D call: TRBD1 (5 bases). The CDR3 is made up of 13 amino acids. Germline values: CDR1 SGHTA, CDR2 FQGNSA. The V and J ends lost 4 bases and 5 bases respectively, with 12 bases between them. CDR3 sequence reads: CASSSQPGNEQYF. In nucleotides, the CDR3 is TGTGCCAGCAGCTCCCAACCAGGGAACGAGCAGTACTTC.

V gene TRBV5-1 combines with J gene TRBJ1-1; TRBD1 might be the D (5 bases). CDR3 length: 14 amino acids. Germline V gene lookup returns CDR1 SGHRS and CDR2 YFSETQ. V was shortened by 4 bases and J by 4 bases, with 14 bases between the two germline ends. Written as DNA, the CDR3 is TGCGCCAGCAGCAGCGACGGGGGGAGCACTGAAGCTTTCTTT. Translating gives CASSSDGGSTEAFF. Combining the CDR3 with reference TRBV5-1 and TRBJ1-1 gives the whole variable domain KAGVTQTPRYLIKTRGQQVTLSCSPISGHRSVSWYQQTPGQGLQFLFEYFSETQRNKGNFPGRFSGRQFSNSRSEMNVSTLELGDSALYLCASSSDGGSTEAFFGQGTRLTVV.

V usage is TRBV7-3 and J usage is TRBJ2-2, with 9 bases matching TRBD1. The CDR3 covers 14 residues. Germline lookup yields CDR1 SGHTA and CDR2 FQGTGA. The V segment lost 4 bases and the J segment 7 bases; nucleotides outside the gene matches: 4. The CDR3 loop reads CASSSTGGGGELFF. CDR3 DNA: TGTGCCAGCAGCTCTACAGGGGGCGGCGGGGAGCTGTTTTTT.

The rearrangement joins TRBV5-5 to TRBJ1-1; 7 bases are a match to TRBD1. There are 15 residues in the CDR3. Germline loops: CDR1 SGHKS, CDR2 YYEKEE (reference sequence). Unmatched junction bases numbered 11, after V lost 4 bases and J lost 5 bases. The CDR3 DNA follows: TGTGCCAGCAGCAAACCGGGACAGAAAGTAACTGAAGCTTTCTTT. Protein sequence: CASSKPGQKVTEAFF. Full variable domain (outside the CDR3, taken from reference TRBV5-5 and TRBJ1-1): DAGVTQSPTHLIKTRGQQVTLRCSPISGHKSVSWYQQVLGQGPQFIFQYYEKEERGRGNFPDRFSARQFPNYSSELNVNALLLGDSALYLCASSKPGQKVTEAFFGQGTRLTVV.

The CDR3 coding sequence is TGCGCCAGCAGCCAAGGTCTCCGCAATGAGCAGTTCTTC. Its translation is CASSQGLRNEQFF. This chain links TRBV4-1 with TRBJ2-1; D call uncertain. From germline, CDR1 is MGHRA and CDR2 YSYEKL. The V end lost 1 base, the J end lost 6 bases, and 7 bases lay between the germline ends. This CDR3 comprises 13 residues.

This sequence joins TRBV5-1 and TRBJ1-1; D gene uncertain. The CDR3 is made up of 14 amino acids. The ends were cut back, 4 bases at V and 1 base at J, with 11 bases in the middle. Germline loops: CDR1 SGHRS, CDR2 YFSETQ. The CDR3, as DNA: TGCGCCAGCAGCCCGAACCTCAGGAACACTGAAGCTTTCTTT. The encoded protein is CASSPNLRNTEAFF.

J is TRBJ1-2 and V is TRBV6-5; D not resolved. Between the trimmed V and J ends, which lost 6 bases and 6 bases, there was a span of 14 bases. From germline, CDR1 is MNHEY and CDR2 SVGAGI. The CDR3 totals 13 residues. The CDR3 nucleotides read TGTGCCAGCAGCCCCGACCCAGGCCATGGCTACACCTTC. It codes for CASSPDPGHGYTF.

V is TRBV7-3 and J is TRBJ2-2, with TRBD2 matching over 10 bases. There are 15 residues in the CDR3. The ends lost 5 bases at V and 4 bases at J; junction bases unmatched: 4. Per the germline V gene, CDR1 is SGHTA and CDR2 is FQGTGA. CDR3 in amino acids: CASSVSGGRTGELFF. DNA for the CDR3: TGTGCCAGCAGCGTTAGCGGGGGGCGCACCGGGGAGCTGTTTTTT.

This chain uses TRBV27 with TRBJ2-7; 8 bases agree with TRBD1. This CDR3 is built from 14 residues. Germline V lookup: CDR1 MNHEY, CDR2 SMNVEV (reference sequence). V was pared by 5 bases and J by 2 bases, with 5 bases of the junction left unmatched. The CDR3 DNA reads as TGTGCCAGCAGTCCCCGGGACAGGACCTACGAGCAGTACTTC. It encodes CASSPRDRTYEQYF.

V gene TRBV29-1 combines with J gene TRBJ1-2; D might be TRBD1 (5 bases). Germline V gene sequence: CDR1 SQVTM, CDR2 ANQGSEA. This CDR3 contains 15 residues. Trimming removed 4 bases at V and 4 bases at J, with 19 bases between. CDR3 in amino acids: CSVVSGELGGYGYTF. CDR3 in DNA: TGCAGCGTTGTATCGGGGGAGCTCGGTGGCTATGGCTACACCTTC.

The chain employs TRBV30 and TRBJ2-5; 8 bases match TRBD2. The germline CDR1 and CDR2 sequences are GTSNPN and SVGIG (reference sequence). The CDR3 covers 15 residues. V shed 1 base, J shed 5 bases, and the junction held 9 bases outside the gene matches. In DNA form, the CDR3 reads TGTGCCTGGAGTGGAGGCGGGGGGCCGTGGGAGACCCAGTACTTC. Residues: CAWSGGGGPWETQYF.

The chain combines TRBV2 with TRBJ2-1, with no clear D. The CDR3 spans 13 residues. The ends were cut back, 4 bases at V and 1 base at J, with 5 bases in the middle. CDR1 and CDR2 (germline): SNHLY, FYNNEI. The DNA of the CDR3 is TGTGCCAGCAGTGGACTGTCCTACAATGAGCAGTTCTTC. It specifies CASSGLSYNEQFF. Full variable domain (outside the CDR3, taken from reference TRBV2 and TRBJ2-1): EPEVTQTPSHQVTQMGQEVILRCVPISNHLYFYWYRQILGQKVEFLVSFYNNEISEKSEIFDDQFSVERPDGSNFTLKIRSTKLEDSAMYFCASSGLSYNEQFFGPGTRLTVL.

This rearrangement joins TRBV4-3 to TRBJ1-2, with D hard to call. Germline V CDR1 and CDR2: LGHNA, YSLEER. The V gene lost 0 bases and the J gene lost 4 bases, with 12 bases spanning the gap. This CDR3 has 15 amino acids. For the CDR3, the DNA is TGCGCCAGCAGCCAAGATCCCCCCAGAATCTATGGCTACACCTTC. Translating it yields CASSQDPPRIYGYTF.

The chain links TRBV12-3 or TRBV12-4 to TRBJ1-6; D is ambiguous. V was pared by 3 bases and J by 10 bases, with 10 bases between. The CDR3 consists of 13 residues. CDR3 sequence: CASSLNGRSPLHF. In nucleotides, the CDR3 is TGTGCCAGCAGTTTGAACGGGAGGTCACCCCTCCACTTT.